These T cell receptor beta chains were read from a single sample in a study of T cell repertoires in cytomegalovirus infection. Their target antigens are unknown. One entry per CDR3 protein results from TCRdb running MiXCR on the reads. The sample has under 40,000 distinct CDR3 sequences; about 48% are singletons. Sequenced here: CD8+ T cells from cultured PBMCs, sampled from culture after CMV antigen stimulation. The receptors originated from a human donor in good health (CMV status not recorded). Some clones in this sample may be carry-over from other donors' samples. Each CDR3 is given with its conserved first and last residue. The D gene is left open where the match is weak. Clone size is shown for a subset of rows, as once, few, many or a class of expanded clone.

J gene	D gene	V gene	clone size	CDR3 DNA	CDR3 protein
TRBJ2-7	-	TRBV29-1	-	TGCAGCGTTGTAGACTCAAACTACGAGCAGTACTTC	CSVVDSNYEQYF
TRBJ2-1	TRBD1	TRBV7-9	once	TGTGCCAGCAGCTCCGGGACAGGGCTCAATGAGCAGTTCTTC	CASSSGTGLNEQFF
TRBJ2-3	-	TRBV6-2/TRBV6-3	-	TGTGCCAGCAGTTACGATAGAGAAGGGGGGCTTGACACAGATACGCAGTATTTT	CASSYDREGGLDTDTQYF
TRBJ2-5	-	TRBV7-8	-	TGTGCCAGCAGCTTATACATTGGAGAGACCCAGTACTTC	CASSLYIGETQYF
TRBJ2-7	-	TRBV11-2	few	TGTGCCAGCAGCTTAGGTCAGGGCGACTACGAGCAGTACTTC	CASSLGQGDYEQYF
TRBJ2-3	TRBD2	TRBV7-9	-	TGTGCCAGCAGTCAAGCCGTGGTAGCGGGACCAGATACGCAGTATTTT	CASSQAVVAGPDTQYF
TRBJ2-1	TRBD2	TRBV11-2	few	TGTGCCAGCAGCCACCTGAGGACTAGCTCCTACAATGAGCAGTTCTTC	CASSHLRTSSYNEQFF
TRBJ2-7	TRBD1	TRBV11-2	-	TGTGCCAGCAGCTCCACTATAGACAGGGCGCCCCACGAGCAGTACTTC	CASSSTIDRAPHEQYF
TRBJ2-5	-	TRBV27	-	TGTGCCAGCAGTCCGGGACGGACCCAAGAGACCCAGTACTTC	CASSPGRTQETQYF
TRBJ2-7	-	TRBV27	-	TGTGCCAGCAGGTTAGGGGCCCAGGCCCTCTACGAGCAGTACTTC	CASRLGAQALYEQYF
TRBJ1-4	-	TRBV18	-	TGTGCCAGCTCACATGTACGGGGGAATGAAAAACTGTTTTTT	CASSHVRGNEKLFF
TRBJ2-7	-	TRBV2	-	TGTGCCAGCAGTGGAGGGTCCCACTTTTCCTACGAGCAGTACTTC	CASSGGSHFSYEQYF
TRBJ2-1	TRBD2	TRBV29-1	many	TGCAGCGTTGAAGGAATCGGGACCTCTGGGCGGGAGGTGGTGAAAAGCTCCTACAATGAGCAGTTCTTC	CSVEGIGTSGREVVKSSYNEQFF